This T cell receptor (beta chain) was documented in a study of blood T cell repertoires in COVID-19. About the research overall: Samples of COVID-19 (acute and convalescent) were obtained from the United States, Italy and Spain. The cDNA or gDNA used as material had been derived from T cells, B-cell-depleted T cells, or PBMCs.

Profiling relied on immunoSEQ multiplex PCR, and the TCRdb table lists in-frame clones only, not all of them. In the table there are approximately 300,000 clones, about 80% of which are singletons. With 1 base clipped from V and 5 bases from J, the junction kept 3 bases outside the gene matches. Germline V gives CDR1 SGHNT, CDR2 YYREEE (reference sequence). The CDR3 is made up of 15 amino acids. This TCR derives from a person between 65 and 79 years old with COVID-19, enrolled during active disease. This sequence joins TRBV5-4 and TRBJ2-3, with 11 bases identical to TRBD2. The sample consisted of peripheral blood. The DNA of the CDR3 is TGTGCCAGCAGCTTGCTAGCGGGAGGAGTAGATACGCAGTATTTT. Its protein is CASSLLAGGVDTQYF.